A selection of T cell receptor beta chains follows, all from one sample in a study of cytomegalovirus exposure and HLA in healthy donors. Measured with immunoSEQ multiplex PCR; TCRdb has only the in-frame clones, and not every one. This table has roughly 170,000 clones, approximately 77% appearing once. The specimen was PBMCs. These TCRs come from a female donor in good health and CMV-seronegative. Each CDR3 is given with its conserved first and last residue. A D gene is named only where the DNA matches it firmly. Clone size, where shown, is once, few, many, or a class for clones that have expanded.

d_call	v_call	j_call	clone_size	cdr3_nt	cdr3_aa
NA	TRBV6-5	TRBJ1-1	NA	TGTGCCAGCAGTGCGGCGAACACTGAAGCTTTCTTT	CASSAANTEAFF
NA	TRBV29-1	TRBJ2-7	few	TGCGGCACGGGTCCCCCCGAGCAGTACTTC	CGTGPPEQYF
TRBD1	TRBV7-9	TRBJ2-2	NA	TGTGCCAGCCAGCCTTGGACAGGGGATATTACCGGGGAGCTGTTTTTT	CASQPWTGDITGELFF
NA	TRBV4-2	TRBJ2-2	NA	TGTGCCAGCAGCGCACTCAAGAGCGCGACCGGGGAGCTGTTTTTT	CASSALKSATGELFF
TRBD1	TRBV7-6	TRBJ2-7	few	TGTGCCAGCAGCTTAGACAGGGGGGTAGGCTACGAGCAGTACTTC	CASSLDRGVGYEQYF
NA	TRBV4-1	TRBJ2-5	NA	TGCGCCAGCAGCCAAGATCAGGAGACCCAGTACTTC	CASSQDQETQYF
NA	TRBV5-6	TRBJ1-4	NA	TGTGCCAGCAGCCGGGGAACGTCTAATGAAAAACTGTTTTTT	CASSRGTSNEKLFF
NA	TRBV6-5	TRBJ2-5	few	TGTGCCAGCAGTTATCGGGGAGGGACCCAGTACTTC	CASSYRGGTQYF
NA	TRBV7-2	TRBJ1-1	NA	TGTGCCAGCAATGAGAGAAGAGCTTTCTTT	CASNERRAFF
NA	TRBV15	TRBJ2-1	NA	TGTGCCACCAGCAGGGGACTTAGCGGCACCTACAATGAGCAGTTCTTC	CATSRGLSGTYNEQFF
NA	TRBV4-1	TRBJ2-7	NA	TGCGCCAGCAGCCAAGATCTTGGGGCAAGCGAGCAGTACTTC	CASSQDLGASEQYF
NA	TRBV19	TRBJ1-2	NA	TGTGCCACCATCTCGTGGGGGGGCAATGGCTACACCTTC	CATISWGGNGYTF
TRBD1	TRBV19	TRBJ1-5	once	TGTGCCACCTCGCGCCGGGACAGCGATCAGCCCCAGCATTTT	CATSRRDSDQPQHF
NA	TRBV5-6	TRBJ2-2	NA	TGTGCCAGCAGCTTGGGACAGAACACCGGGGAGCTGTTTTTT	CASSLGQNTGELFF
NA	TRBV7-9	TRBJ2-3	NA	TGTGCCAGCAGCCCTACCACAGATACGCAGTATTTT	CASSPTTDTQYF
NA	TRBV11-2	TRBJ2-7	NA	TGTGCCAGCAGCCCCCCAGGTAACGAGCAGTACTTC	CASSPPGNEQYF
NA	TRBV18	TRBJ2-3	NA	TGTGCCAGCTCACCGCAAGCAAGCACAGATACGCAGTATTTT	CASSPQASTDTQYF
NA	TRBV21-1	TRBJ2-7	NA	TGTGCCAGCATTCGGGGTGCGGACTACGAGCAGTACTTC	CASIRGADYEQYF
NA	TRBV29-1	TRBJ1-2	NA	TGCAGCGTCCTTGACAGCAACTATGGCTACACCTTC	CSVLDSNYGYTF
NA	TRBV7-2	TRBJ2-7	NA	TGTGCCAGCAGACGGACAGCTTCCTACGAGCAGTACTTC	CASRRTASYEQYF
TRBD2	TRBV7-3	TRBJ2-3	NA	TGTGCCAGCAGCTTATTACCTCGAAGGGCAGGGAGGGAGGCAGATACGCAGTATTTT	CASSLLPRRAGREADTQYF
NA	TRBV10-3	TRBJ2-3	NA	TGTGCCATCAGTGAATGGGCCCGACACACAGATACGCAGTATTTT	CAISEWARHTDTQYF
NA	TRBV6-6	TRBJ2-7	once	TGTGCCAGCAGCCCCTTGGGAGCTACTAGCTACGAGCAGTACTTC	CASSPLGATSYEQYF
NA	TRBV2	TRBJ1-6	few	TGTGCCAGCAGTGAATCCGGACAGTATAATTCACCCCTCCACTTT	CASSESGQYNSPLHF
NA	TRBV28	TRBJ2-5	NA	TGTGCCAGCAGTTTCTCGAGGGCCGCCACCCAAGAGACCCAGTACTTC	CASSFSRAATQETQYF
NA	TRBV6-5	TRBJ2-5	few	TGTGCCAGCAGATTTTCTCCCGGCGGGACCCAGTACTTC	CASRFSPGGTQYF
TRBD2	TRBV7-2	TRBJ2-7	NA	TGTGCCAGCACACCGACTAGCGGGGGATACGAGCAGTACTTC	CASTPTSGGYEQYF
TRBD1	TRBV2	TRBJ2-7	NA	TGTGCCAGCAGTGCCCCCGGGACAGGGCCCGAGCAGTACTTC	CASSAPGTGPEQYF
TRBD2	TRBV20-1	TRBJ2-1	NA	TGCAGTGGGACTAGCGGCTATGAGCAGTTCTTC	CSGTSGYEQFF
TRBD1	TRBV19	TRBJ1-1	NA	TGTGCCAGTAGTACCCCGGGACAGCTGAACACTGAAGCTTTCTTT	CASSTPGQLNTEAFF
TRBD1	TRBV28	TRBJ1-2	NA	TGTGCCAGCAGCCCCGGACAGGAGCCTTTAGCTAACTATGGCTACACCTTC	CASSPGQEPLANYGYTF
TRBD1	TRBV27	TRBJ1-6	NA	TGTGCCAGCAGCCCCGGGACAGGGGTAAATAATTCACCCCTCCACTTT	CASSPGTGVNNSPLHF
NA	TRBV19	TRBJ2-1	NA	TGTGCCAGTAGTTGGGCAGAGATCTACAATGAGCAGTTCTTC	CASSWAEIYNEQFF
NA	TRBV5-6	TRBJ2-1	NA	TGTGCCAGCTCCGGTGGGCTAGCGCCTTGGAATGAGCAGTTCTTC	CASSGGLAPWNEQFF
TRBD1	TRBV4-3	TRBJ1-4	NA	TGCGCCAGCAGCCAAGCCCCCACAGGGGGAACTAATGAAAAACTGTTTTTT	CASSQAPTGGTNEKLFF
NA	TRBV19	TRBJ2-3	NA	TGTGCCAGTAGGGGGCCTGCGACAGATACGCAGTATTTT	CASRGPATDTQYF
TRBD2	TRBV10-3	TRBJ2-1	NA	TGTGCCACCTCCCAAGCGGGACTCTACAATGAGCAGTTCTTC	CATSQAGLYNEQFF
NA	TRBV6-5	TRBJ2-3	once	TGTGCCAGCAGTTACGTCGGAGATACGCAGTATTTT	CASSYVGDTQYF
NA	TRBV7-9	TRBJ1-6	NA	TGTGCCAGCAGCTCGGGTCCGATGGGTTCACCCCTCCACTTT	CASSSGPMGSPLHF
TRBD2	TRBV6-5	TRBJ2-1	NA	TGTGCCAGCAGTTACGTCCCTAGCGGGGGCCCCAATGAGCAGTTCTTC	CASSYVPSGGPNEQFF
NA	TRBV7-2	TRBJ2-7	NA	TGTGCCAGCAGCTCTCCCGGACAGTTCCTCTCCTACGAGCAGTACTTC	CASSSPGQFLSYEQYF
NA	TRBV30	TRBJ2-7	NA	TGTGCCTGGAGTCCGGACAAAAGAAGCGAGCAGTACTTC	CAWSPDKRSEQYF
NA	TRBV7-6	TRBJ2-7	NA	TGTGCCAGCAGCTTAGGACAAACGCCTCCCTACGAGCAGTACTTC	CASSLGQTPPYEQYF